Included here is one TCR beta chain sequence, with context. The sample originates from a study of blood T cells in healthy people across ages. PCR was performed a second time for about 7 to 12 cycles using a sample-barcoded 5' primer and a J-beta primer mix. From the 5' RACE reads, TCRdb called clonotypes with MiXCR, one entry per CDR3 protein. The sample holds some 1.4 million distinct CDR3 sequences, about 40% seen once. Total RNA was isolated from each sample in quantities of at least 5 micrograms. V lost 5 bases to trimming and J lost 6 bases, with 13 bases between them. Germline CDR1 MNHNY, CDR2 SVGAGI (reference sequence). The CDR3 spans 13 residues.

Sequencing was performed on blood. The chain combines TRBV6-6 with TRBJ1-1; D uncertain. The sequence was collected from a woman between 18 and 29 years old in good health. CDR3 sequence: CASSTGPPSEAFF. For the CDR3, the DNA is TGTGCCAGCAGTACCGGTCCCCCCTCTGAAGCTTTCTTT.